This T cell receptor (beta chain) was obtained from a study of blood T cells in healthy people across ages. Whole-study findings and limits: The percentage of naive T cells correlated strongly with TCR beta diversity. CMV status of donors was unknown, possibly confounding expanded clonotype changes.

V dropped 1 base and J dropped 7 bases, with 11 bases sitting between them. CDR3 length equals 15 residues. Germline values: CDR1 SEHNR, CDR2 FQNEAQ (reference sequence). Aged roughly 6 to 100, donors were systemically healthy Caucasians from Russia. Points on this clonotype: Antigen unknown.

Combining a sample-barcoded 5' primer with a J-beta primer mix, a second PCR ran for about 7 to 11 cycles. TCRdb independently ran MiXCR on the 5' RACE reads; one entry per CDR3 protein. The sample carries fewer than 2 million distinct CDR3 sequences, around 40% recorded once. Sample: blood. The rearrangement links TRBV7-9 to TRBJ1-6; D gene ambiguous. This TCR derives from a human donor in good health. CDR3 in DNA: TGTGCCAGCAGCTTAGGTTCGACAAGAAATTCACCCCTCCACTTT. This codes for CASSLGSTRNSPLHF.